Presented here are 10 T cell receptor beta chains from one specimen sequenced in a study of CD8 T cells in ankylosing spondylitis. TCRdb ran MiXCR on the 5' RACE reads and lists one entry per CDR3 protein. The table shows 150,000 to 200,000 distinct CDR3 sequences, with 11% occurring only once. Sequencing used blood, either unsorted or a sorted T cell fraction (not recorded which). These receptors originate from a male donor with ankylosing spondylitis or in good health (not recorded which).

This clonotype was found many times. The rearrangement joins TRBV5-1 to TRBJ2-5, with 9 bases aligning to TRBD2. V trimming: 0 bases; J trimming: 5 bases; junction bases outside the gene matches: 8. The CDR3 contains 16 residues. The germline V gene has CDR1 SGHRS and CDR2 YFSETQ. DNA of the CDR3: TGCGCCAGCAGCTTGGACCGGCCTAGCGGGACGGAGACCCAGTACTTC. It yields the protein CASSLDRPSGTETQYF.

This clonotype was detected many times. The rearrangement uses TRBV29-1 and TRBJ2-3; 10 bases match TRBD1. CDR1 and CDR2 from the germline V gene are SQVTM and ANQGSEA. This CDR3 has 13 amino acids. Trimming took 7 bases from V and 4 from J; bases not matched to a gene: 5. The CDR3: CSARTGGADTQYF. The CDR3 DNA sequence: TGCAGCGCCCGGACAGGGGGGGCAGATACGCAGTATTTT.

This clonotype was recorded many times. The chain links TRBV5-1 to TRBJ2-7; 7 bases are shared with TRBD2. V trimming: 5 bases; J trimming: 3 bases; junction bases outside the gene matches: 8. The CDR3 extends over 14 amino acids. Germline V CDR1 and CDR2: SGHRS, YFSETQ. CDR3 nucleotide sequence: TGCGCCAGCAGTTCCGGCGGGGGAAGCTACGAGCAGTACTTC. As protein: CASSSGGGSYEQYF.

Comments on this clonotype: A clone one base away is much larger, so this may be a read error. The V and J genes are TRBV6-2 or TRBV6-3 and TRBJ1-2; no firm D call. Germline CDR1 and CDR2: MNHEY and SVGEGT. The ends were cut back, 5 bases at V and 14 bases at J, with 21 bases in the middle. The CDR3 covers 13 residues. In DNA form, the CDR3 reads TGTGCCAGCAGTCGCGACCAGGTGCGTCCCCAGACCTTC. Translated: CASSRDQVRPQTF.

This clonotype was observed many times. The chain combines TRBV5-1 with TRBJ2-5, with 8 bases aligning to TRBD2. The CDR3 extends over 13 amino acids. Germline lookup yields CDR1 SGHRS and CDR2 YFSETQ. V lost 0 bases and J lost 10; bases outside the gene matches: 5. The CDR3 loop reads CASSLAPGGDQYF. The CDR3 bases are TGCGCCAGCAGCTTGGCCCCGGGGGGGGACCAGTACTTC.

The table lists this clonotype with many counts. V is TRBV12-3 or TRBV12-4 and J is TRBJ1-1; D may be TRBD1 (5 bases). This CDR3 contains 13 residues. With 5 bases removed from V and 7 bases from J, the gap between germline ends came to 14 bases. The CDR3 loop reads CASSLGGGFEAFF. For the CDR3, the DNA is TGTGCCAGCAGTCTGGGCGGGGGGTTTGAAGCTTTCTTT.

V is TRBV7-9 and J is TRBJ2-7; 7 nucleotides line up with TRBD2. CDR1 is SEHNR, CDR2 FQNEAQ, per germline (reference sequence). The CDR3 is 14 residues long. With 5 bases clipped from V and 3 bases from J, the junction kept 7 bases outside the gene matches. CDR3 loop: CASSNSGIRYEQYF. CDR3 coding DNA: TGTGCCAGCAGCAACAGCGGGATCCGCTACGAGCAGTACTTC.

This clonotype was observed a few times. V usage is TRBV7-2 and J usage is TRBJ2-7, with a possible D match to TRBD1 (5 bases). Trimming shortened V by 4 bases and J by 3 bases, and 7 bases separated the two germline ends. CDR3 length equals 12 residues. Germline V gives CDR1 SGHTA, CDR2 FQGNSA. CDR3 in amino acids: CASSYQGYEQYF. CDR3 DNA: TGTGCCAGCAGCTATCAGGGCTACGAGCAGTACTTC. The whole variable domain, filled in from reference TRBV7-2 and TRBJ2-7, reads GAGVSQSPSNKVTEKGKDVELRCDPISGHTALYWYRQSLGQGLEFLIYFQGNSAPDKSGLPSDRFSAERTGGSVSTLTIQRTQQEDSAVYLCASSYQGYEQYFGPGTRLTVT.

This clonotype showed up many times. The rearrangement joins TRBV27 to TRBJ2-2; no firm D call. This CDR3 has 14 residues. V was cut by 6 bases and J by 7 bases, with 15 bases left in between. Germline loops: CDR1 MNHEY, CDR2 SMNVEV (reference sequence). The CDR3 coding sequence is TGTGCCAGCAGCCCTACACTTAGGATCGGGGAGCTGTTTTTT. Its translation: CASSPTLRIGELFF.

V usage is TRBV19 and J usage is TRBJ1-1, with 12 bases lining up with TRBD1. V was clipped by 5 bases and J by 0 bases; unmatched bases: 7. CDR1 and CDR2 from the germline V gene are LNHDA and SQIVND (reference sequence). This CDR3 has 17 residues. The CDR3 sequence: CASSLEGQGAVNTEAFF. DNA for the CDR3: TGTGCCAGTAGTCTCGAGGGACAGGGGGCAGTGAACACTGAAGCTTTCTTT.